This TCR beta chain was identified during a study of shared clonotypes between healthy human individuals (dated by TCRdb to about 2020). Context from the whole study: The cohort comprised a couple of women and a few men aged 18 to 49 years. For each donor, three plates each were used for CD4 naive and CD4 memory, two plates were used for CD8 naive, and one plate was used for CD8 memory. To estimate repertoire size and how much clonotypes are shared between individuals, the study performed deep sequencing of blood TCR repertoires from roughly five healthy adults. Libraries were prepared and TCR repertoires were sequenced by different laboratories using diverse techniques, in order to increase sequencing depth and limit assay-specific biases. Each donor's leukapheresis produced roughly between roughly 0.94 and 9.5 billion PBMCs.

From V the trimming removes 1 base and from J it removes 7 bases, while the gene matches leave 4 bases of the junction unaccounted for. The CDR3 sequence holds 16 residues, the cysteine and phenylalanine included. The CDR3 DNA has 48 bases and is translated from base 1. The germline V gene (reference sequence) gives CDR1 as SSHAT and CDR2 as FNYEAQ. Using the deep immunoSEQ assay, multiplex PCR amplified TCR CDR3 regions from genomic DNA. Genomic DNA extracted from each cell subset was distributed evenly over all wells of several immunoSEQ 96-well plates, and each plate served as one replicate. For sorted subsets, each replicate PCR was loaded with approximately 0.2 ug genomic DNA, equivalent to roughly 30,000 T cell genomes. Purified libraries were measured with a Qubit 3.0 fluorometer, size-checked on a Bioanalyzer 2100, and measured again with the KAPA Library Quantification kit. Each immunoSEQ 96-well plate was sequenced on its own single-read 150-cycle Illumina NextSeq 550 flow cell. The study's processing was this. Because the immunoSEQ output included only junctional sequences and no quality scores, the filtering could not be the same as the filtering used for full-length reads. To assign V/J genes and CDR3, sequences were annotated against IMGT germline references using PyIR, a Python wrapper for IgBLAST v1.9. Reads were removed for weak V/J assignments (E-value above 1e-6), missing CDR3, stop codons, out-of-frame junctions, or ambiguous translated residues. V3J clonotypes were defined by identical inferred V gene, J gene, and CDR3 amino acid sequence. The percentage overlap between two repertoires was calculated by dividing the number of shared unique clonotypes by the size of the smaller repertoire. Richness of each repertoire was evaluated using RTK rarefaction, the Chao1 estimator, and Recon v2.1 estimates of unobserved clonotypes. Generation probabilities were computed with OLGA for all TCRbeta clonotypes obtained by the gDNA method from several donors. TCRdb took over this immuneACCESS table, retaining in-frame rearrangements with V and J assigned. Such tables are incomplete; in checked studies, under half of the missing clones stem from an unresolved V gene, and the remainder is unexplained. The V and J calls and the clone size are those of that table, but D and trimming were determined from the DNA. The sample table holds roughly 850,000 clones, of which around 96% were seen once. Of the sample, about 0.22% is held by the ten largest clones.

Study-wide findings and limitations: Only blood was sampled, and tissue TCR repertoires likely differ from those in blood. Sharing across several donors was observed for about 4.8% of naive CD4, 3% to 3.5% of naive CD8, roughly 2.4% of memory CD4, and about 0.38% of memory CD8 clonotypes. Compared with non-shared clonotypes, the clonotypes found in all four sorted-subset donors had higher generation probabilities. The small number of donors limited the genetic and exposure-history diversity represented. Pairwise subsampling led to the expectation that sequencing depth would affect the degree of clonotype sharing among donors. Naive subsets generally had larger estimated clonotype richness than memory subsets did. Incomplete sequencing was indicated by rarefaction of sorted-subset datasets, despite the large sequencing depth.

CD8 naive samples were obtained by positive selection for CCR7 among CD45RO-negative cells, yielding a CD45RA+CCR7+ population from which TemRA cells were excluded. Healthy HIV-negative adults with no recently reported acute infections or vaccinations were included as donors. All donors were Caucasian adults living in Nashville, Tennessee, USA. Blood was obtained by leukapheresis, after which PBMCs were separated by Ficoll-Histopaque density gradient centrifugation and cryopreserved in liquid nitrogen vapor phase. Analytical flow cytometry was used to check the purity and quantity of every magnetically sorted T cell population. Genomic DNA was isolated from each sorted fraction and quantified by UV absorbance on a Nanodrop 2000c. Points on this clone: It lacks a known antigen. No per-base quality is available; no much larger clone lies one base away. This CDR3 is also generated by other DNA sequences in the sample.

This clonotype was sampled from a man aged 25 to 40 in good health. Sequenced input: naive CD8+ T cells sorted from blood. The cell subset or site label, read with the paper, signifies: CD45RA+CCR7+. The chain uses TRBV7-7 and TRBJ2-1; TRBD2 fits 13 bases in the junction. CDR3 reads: CASSLELAGGYNEQFF. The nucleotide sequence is TGTGCCAGCAGCTTAGAACTAGCGGGAGGGTATAATGAGCAGTTCTTC.